A single sample gave rise to the 24 T cell receptor beta chains below, sequenced in a study of blood T cells in healthy people across ages. Through a sample-barcoded 5' primer and a J-beta primer mix, a second PCR was run for about 6 to 12 cycles. TCRdb passed the 5' RACE reads through MiXCR, listing each CDR3 protein once. In the table there are 790,000 or so distinct CDR3 sequences, 45% to 70% of which are singletons. The sample was blood. The receptors come from a man aged 40-50 years in good health.

The CDR3 loop is CASSLGLHSGANVLTF. In DNA form, the CDR3 reads TGTGCCAGCAGCTTGGGCCTCCACTCTGGGGCCAACGTCCTGACTTTC. The chain links TRBV5-6 to TRBJ2-6; D is undetermined. The germline V gene has CDR1 SGHDT and CDR2 YYEEEE. This CDR3 is built from 16 residues. V shed 0 bases and J shed 0 bases, with 7 bases lying between them.

The chain employs TRBV12-3 or TRBV12-4 and TRBJ2-5; D not certain. This CDR3 has 15 residues. The V and J ends lost 8 bases and 0 bases respectively, with 16 bases between them. As DNA, the CDR3 is TGTGCCAGCCTCCAACGGGCAACTAACCAAGAGACCCAGTACTTC. Its translation: CASLQRATNQETQYF.

The chain recombines TRBV6-6 with TRBJ1-2; no definite D call. The germline CDR1 and CDR2 sequences are MNHNY and SVGAGI (reference sequence). The V end lost 2 bases, the J end lost 0 bases, and 10 bases lay between the germline ends. The CDR3 extends over 15 amino acids. The CDR3 here is CASSYEERANYGYTF. DNA of the CDR3: TGTGCCAGCAGTTACGAGGAGAGAGCTAACTATGGCTACACCTTC.

This clonotype was found once. V is TRBV5-1 and J is TRBJ2-3; no clear D gene. V was cut by 0 bases and J by 9 bases, with 14 bases left in between. Germline CDR1 reads SGHRS; CDR2 reads YFSETQ. The CDR3 has 14 residues. CDR3 sequence: CASSLVVADATQYF. The CDR3 nucleotides read TGCGCCAGCAGCTTGGTTGTGGCCGACGCCACGCAGTATTTT.

J is TRBJ2-4 and V is TRBV12-3 or TRBV12-4; D gene uncertain. TRBJ2-7 matches the DNA end more closely, so the J call is doubtful. CDR3 length: 15 amino acids. CDR3 sequence reads: CASSLQARPSSEQYF. Here the CDR3 DNA reads TGTGCCAGCAGTTTACAGGCCCGTCCCTCGTCCGAGCAGTACTTC.

In the case of this clonotype: The junction does not match germline at one end; this may be a read error. The chain has TRBV20-1 and TRBJ2-6, with D maybe TRBD1 (5 bases). Germline CDR1 and CDR2: DFQATT and SNEGSKA (reference sequence). The CDR3 consists of 14 residues. The CDR3 nucleotides are TGCAGTGCCTCCATCGCCATAGGGGCTAACGTCCTGACTTTC. Translated: CSASIAIGANVLTF.

The rearrangement uses TRBV28 and TRBJ1-1; D remains unclear. The germline gives CDR1 MDHEN, CDR2 SYDVKM. V was pared by 7 bases and J by 11 bases, with 20 bases between. CDR3 length: 13 residues. This CDR3 reads CASINPIPWKAFF. The CDR3 DNA sequence: TGTGCCAGCATCAACCCCATTCCTTGGAAGGCTTTCTTT. The full variable domain, in which reference TRBV28 and TRBJ1-1 provide the parts outside the CDR3, is DVKVTQSSRYLVKRTGEKVFLECVQDMDHENMFWYRQDPGLGLRLIYFSYDVKMKEKGDIPEGYSVSREKKERFSLILESASTNQTSMYLCASINPIPWKAFFGQGTRLTVV.

The gene calls are TRBV12-3 or TRBV12-4 and TRBJ2-3, with D possibly called TRBD1 or TRBD2 (5 bases each). V was clipped by 7 bases and J by 7 bases, with 18 bases between them. This CDR3 comprises 14 residues. The CDR3 sequence is CASTTGTHRHTQYF. DNA of the CDR3: TGTGCCAGCACTACCGGGACCCACCGGCATACGCAGTATTTT.

The table lists this clonotype with a few counts. This chain links TRBV20-1 with TRBJ2-7, with D perhaps assigned TRBD1 or TRBD2 (5 bases each). Trimming removed 0 bases from V and 0 bases from J, with 24 bases in between. The CDR3 covers 19 residues. The germline gives CDR1 DFQATT, CDR2 SNEGSKA (reference sequence). The CDR3 DNA reads as TGCAGTGCTAGAGACCTATTTACTCCGGGACCTAGGAGCTCCTACGAGCAGTACTTC. Its translation: CSARDLFTPGPRSSYEQYF.

The rearrangement links TRBV6-1 to TRBJ1-5, with D uncertain. The CDR3 length is 14 residues. The ends were cut back, 0 bases at V and 2 bases at J, with 5 bases in the middle. Germline CDR1 is MNHNS and CDR2 is SASEGT. CDR3: CASSEAAGNQPQHF. The DNA of the CDR3 is TGTGCCAGCAGTGAAGCCGCGGGCAATCAGCCCCAGCATTTT.

J is TRBJ2-7 and V is TRBV28, with D perhaps TRBD1 (6 bases). V was shortened by 7 bases and J by 0 bases, with 13 bases between the two germline ends. The CDR3 runs 14 residues. The germline V gene encodes CDR1 MDHEN and CDR2 SYDVKM. CDR3 region: CASNSGARSYEQYF. The CDR3 coding sequence is TGTGCCAGCAACTCAGGGGCGCGCTCCTACGAGCAGTACTTC.

The J gene is TRBJ2-5, the V gene TRBV20-1; TRBD2 might be the D (6 bases). The CDR3 runs 17 residues. CDR1 and CDR2 from the germline V gene are DFQATT and SNEGSKA (reference sequence). The V gene lost 1 base and the J gene lost 2 bases, with 20 bases spanning the gap. As DNA, the CDR3 is TGCAGTGCTAGAGGCCCGACTAGTGGTGGCCTTCAAGAGACCCAGTACTTC. Its protein is CSARGPTSGGLQETQYF.

The chain employs TRBV6-1 and TRBJ1-4, with 10 bases fitting TRBD1. V dropped 3 bases and J dropped 7; count of bases not matched to a gene: 5. Germline V CDR1 and CDR2: MNHNS, SASEGT. CDR3 length: 15 residues. The CDR3 DNA reads TGTGCCAGCAGTGACGCGACAGGGGGCTTTGAAAAACTGTTTTTT. Translated, it gives CASSDATGGFEKLFF.

This rearrangement joins TRBV28 to TRBJ2-1, with TRBD2 matching over 10 bases. J gave up 9 bases and V 2 bases, and 7 bases lay outside the gene matches. Looked up from germline, CDR1 is MDHEN and CDR2 is SYDVKM. CDR3 length equals 15 residues. The CDR3, as DNA: TGTGCCAGCAGTTTAAGTAGCGGGGGGCGGGGTGAGCAGTTCTTC. As protein: CASSLSSGGRGEQFF.

This sequence joins TRBV6-5 and TRBJ2-7; 7 nucleotides match TRBD2. Germline V gives CDR1 MNHEY, CDR2 SVGAGI. V shed 5 bases, J shed 2 bases, and the junction held 3 bases outside the gene matches. The CDR3 spans 13 residues. The chain's CDR3 is CASSPAGTYEQYF. The CDR3 DNA sequence: TGTGCCAGCAGTCCAGCGGGGACCTACGAGCAGTACTTC.

This clonotype was picked up a small number of times. The rearrangement uses TRBV4-3 and TRBJ2-3; possible D gene TRBD1, 5 bases. The CDR3 is 15 residues long. Trimming took off 1 base at V and 3 bases at J, with 11 bases between the two ends. Germline V gives CDR1 LGHNA, CDR2 YSLEER. CDR3 sequence: CASSQGAGLTDTQYF. In DNA, the CDR3 is TGCGCCAGCAGCCAAGGGGCAGGGTTAACAGATACGCAGTATTTT.

The rearrangement links TRBV11-1 to TRBJ2-1, with TRBD1 identical over 11 bases. Germline assignment: CDR1 SGHAT and CDR2 FQDESV (reference sequence). This CDR3 is 16 amino acids long. Trimming removed 0 bases from V and 7 bases from J; junction bases left unmatched: 5. The DNA of the CDR3 is TGTGCCAGCAGCTTAGCCTGGACAGGGGGCGAAAATGAGCAGTTCTTC. It translates to CASSLAWTGGENEQFF.

The genes are TRBV28 and TRBJ2-7; 12 bases align to TRBD2. The germline gives CDR1 MDHEN, CDR2 SYDVKM. CDR3 length: 15 residues. The V and J ends lost 6 bases and 6 bases, in that order; junction bases with no gene match: 9. The CDR3 region is CASSGMTSGGPEQYF. The CDR3 nucleotides read TGTGCCAGCAGCGGAATGACTAGCGGGGGACCCGAGCAGTACTTC.

This sequence joins TRBV7-9 and TRBJ2-1; TRBD2 matches at 13 bases. The CDR3 has 15 amino acids. Trimming took 5 bases from V and 8 from J; bases not matched to a gene: 6. The germline CDR1 and CDR2 sequences are SEHNR and FQNEAQ (reference sequence). The CDR3 nucleotides read TGTGCCAGCAGCCAACTAGCGGGAGGGCGATATGAGCAGTTCTTC. Residues: CASSQLAGGRYEQFF.

The rearrangement uses TRBV6-5 and TRBJ2-2, with 7 nucleotides matching TRBD1. Germline V CDR1 and CDR2: MNHEY, SVGAGI. The CDR3 sequence is 14 residues long. V trimming: 0 bases; J trimming: 7 bases; junction bases outside the gene matches: 2. CDR3 amino acids: CASSYSGGIGELFF. In DNA form, the CDR3 reads TGTGCCAGCAGTTACTCAGGGGGCATCGGGGAGCTGTTTTTT.

V and J are TRBV21-1 and TRBJ2-6; the table names TRBD2, a call not compared with the DNA. TRBV21-1 is flagged as a pseudogene. CDR3 length equals 19 residues. CDR3 region: CASSKANQAPSSGANVLTF. Written as DNA, the CDR3 is TGTGCCAGCAGCAAAGCTAACCAGGCTCCCTCTTCTGGGGCCAACGTCCTGACTTTC.

This clonotype has more than one count but fewer than ten. In DNA form, the CDR3 reads TGTGCCAGAACCGGGGCGCTTTGGGAGCAGTACTTC. This sequence encodes CARTGALWEQYF. The V and J genes are TRBV21-1 and TRBJ2-4. TRBV21-1 is described as a pseudogene. This CDR3 spans 12 amino acids.

This clonotype came up a few times. The rearrangement links TRBV9 to TRBJ2-1, with 9 positions matching TRBD1. The trim removed 0 bases at V and 8 bases at J, leaving 3 bases unmatched. This CDR3 comprises 14 residues. CDR1 and CDR2 from the germline V gene are SGDLS and YYNGEE. The CDR3 nucleotides are TGTGCCAGCAGCGTAGGGGGGGACAGGGATGAGCAGTTCTTC. It codes for CASSVGGDRDEQFF.

This clonotype turned up a few times. V is TRBV27 and J is TRBJ2-3; 9 bases map to TRBD1. This CDR3 contains 15 residues. J was trimmed by 4 bases and V by 6 bases; bases with no gene match: 8. CDR1 and CDR2 from the germline V gene are MNHEY and SMNVEV (reference sequence). In DNA form, the CDR3 reads TGTGCCAGCAGCAAAACAGGGGGCTGGGCAGATACGCAGTATTTT. This gives the protein CASSKTGGWADTQYF.